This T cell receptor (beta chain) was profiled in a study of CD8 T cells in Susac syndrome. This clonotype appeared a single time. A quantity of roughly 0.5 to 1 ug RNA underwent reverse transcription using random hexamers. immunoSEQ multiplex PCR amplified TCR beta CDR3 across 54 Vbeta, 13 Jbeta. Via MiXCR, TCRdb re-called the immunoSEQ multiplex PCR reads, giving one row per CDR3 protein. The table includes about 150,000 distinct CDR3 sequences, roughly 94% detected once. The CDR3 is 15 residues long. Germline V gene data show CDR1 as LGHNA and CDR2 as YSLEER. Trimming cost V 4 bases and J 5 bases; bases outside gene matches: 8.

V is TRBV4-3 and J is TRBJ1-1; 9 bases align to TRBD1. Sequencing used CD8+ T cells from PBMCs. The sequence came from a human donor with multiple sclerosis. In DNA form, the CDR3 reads TGCGCCAGCAGCCGAGACGGGACAGGGAGAACTGAAGCTTTCTTT. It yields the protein CASSRDGTGRTEAFF.